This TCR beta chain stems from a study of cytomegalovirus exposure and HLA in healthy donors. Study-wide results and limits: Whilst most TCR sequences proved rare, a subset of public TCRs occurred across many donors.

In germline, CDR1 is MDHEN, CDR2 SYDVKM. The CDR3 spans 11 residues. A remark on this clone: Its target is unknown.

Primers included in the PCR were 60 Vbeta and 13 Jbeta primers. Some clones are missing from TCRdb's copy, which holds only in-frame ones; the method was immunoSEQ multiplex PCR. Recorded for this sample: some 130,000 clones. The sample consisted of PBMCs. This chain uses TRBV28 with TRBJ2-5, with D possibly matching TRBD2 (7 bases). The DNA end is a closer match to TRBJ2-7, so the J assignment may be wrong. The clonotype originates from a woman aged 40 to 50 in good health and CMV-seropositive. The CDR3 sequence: CAVGGPTEQYF. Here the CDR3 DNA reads TGTGCGGTGGGGGGGCCAACCGAGCAGTACTTC.